Sequencing of this T cell receptor beta chain was carried out in a study of blood T cell repertoires in COVID-19. Study as a whole: Researchers got acute and convalescent COVID-19 samples from the United States, Italy and Spain.

The V and J ends lost 5 bases and 6 bases respectively, with 11 bases between them. CDR3 size: 13 residues. Germline CDR1 is SQVTM and CDR2 is ANQGSEA. Some clones are missing from TCRdb's copy, which holds only in-frame ones; the method was immunoSEQ multiplex PCR. The table lists 250,000 to 300,000 clones, around 81% of them singletons, with 2.5% to 3% in the top ten. This TCR was recovered from a woman in her sixties or seventies with active or convalescent COVID-19. The V and J genes are TRBV29-1 and TRBJ1-6, with D unresolved. Sequencing was performed on peripheral blood. CDR3 sequence reads: CSVKWEANSPLHF. CDR3 nucleotide sequence: TGCAGCGTTAAGTGGGAGGCTAATTCACCCCTCCACTTT.